The entry below gives a single T cell receptor beta chain sequence along with its context. This sample is drawn from a study of blood T cell repertoires in COVID-19. This CDR3 comprises 14 residues. The germline CDR1 and CDR2 sequences are SGHDT and YYEEEE. V lost 2 bases and J 5 bases, leaving 13 bases between the germline ends. Original processing methods: Cell counts per sample came from amplifying reference gene primers. Data came from immunoSEQ multiplex PCR; TCRdb stores just in-frame clones and leaves some out. V and J calls and clone size come straight from that table; D and trimming were deduced from the DNA. This sample has about 300,000 clones, with over 75% found just once. In Cohort 3, a recovered donor had either two negative PCRs, clearance, or symptom resolution.

V is TRBV5-6 and J is TRBJ1-1; D is perhaps TRBD1 (5 bases). The sequence was collected from a man aged 25-40 years who had recovered from COVID-19. Sequenced material: PBMCs or T cells enriched from blood (not recorded which). Written as DNA, the CDR3 is TGTGCCAGCAGCTTCATCGGGGGTAATACTGAAGCTTTCTTT. Its translation is CASSFIGGNTEAFF.